The present T cell receptor (beta chain) was sequenced within a study of OX40 agonist ivuxolimab in advanced cancers. For the study at large: Under the entry rules, prior anti-PD-1, anti-PD-L1 or anti-CTLA-4 therapy was allowed, and 40% had some.

Autoimmune disease history or systemic immunosuppression was exclusionary. Worth noting for this clone: Its target is not known.

The study's findings and limits: Both CD4+ and CD8+ T cell populations in blood had undergone clonal expansion by week 6 at 0.1 to 3.0 mg/kg. The mean number of expanded clones was higher in CD8+ T cells than in CD4+.

The J segment lost 4 bases and the V segment lost 2 bases, leaving 3 bases of the junction unmatched. This CDR3 contains 14 residues. Looked up from germline, CDR1 is SGHKS and CDR2 is YYEKEE (reference sequence). Measured with immunoSEQ multiplex PCR; TCRdb has only the in-frame clones, and not every one. The top ten clones hold 8.4% of a sample with 75,000 to 90,000 clones, around 90% of them seen once. V is TRBV5-5 and J is TRBJ1-2, with 9 bases matching TRBD1. The TCR comes from an adult with an advanced solid tumor such as melanoma, head and neck, liver or kidney cancer. Here the sequenced sample was CD4+ or CD8+ T cells sorted from blood, taken in a trial of the OX40 agonist ivuxolimab. The CDR3, as DNA: TGTGCCAGCAGCTTAGGGGACAGGGTCTATGGCTACACCTTC. Amino acids: CASSLGDRVYGYTF.